The 5 T cell receptor beta chains reported below all come from one sample, sequenced in a study of blood T cell repertoires in COVID-19. This table comes from immunoSEQ multiplex PCR, and its TCRdb copy is limited to in-frame clones, with some not included. The sample records 90,000 to 120,000 clones, around 64% being singletons. The sample consisted of peripheral blood. These receptors were collected from a woman aged 40 to 55 with acute or convalescent COVID-19.

The gene calls are TRBV19 and TRBJ2-5, with 11 bases lining up with TRBD2. The CDR3 totals 16 residues. Germline CDR1 reads LNHDA; CDR2 reads SQIVND (reference sequence). V was clipped by 5 bases and J by 5 bases; unmatched bases: 10. The CDR3, as DNA: TGTGCCAGTAGTTCCCGACTAGCGGGGCGCCGGGAGACCCAGTACTTC. This translates into CASSSRLAGRRETQYF.

The chain has TRBV3-1 (or the pseudogene TRBV3-2) and TRBJ2-1; D is unresolved. The CDR3 contains 15 residues. The germline V gene encodes CDR1 LGHDT and CDR2 YNNKEL (reference sequence). Trimming cost V 5 bases and J 0 bases, with 11 bases left between them. CDR3 bases: TGTGCCAGCAGCATATATGCGAGCTCCTACAATGAGCAGTTCTTC. Residues: CASSIYASSYNEQFF.

V usage is TRBV10-3 and J usage is TRBJ2-7; D is perhaps TRBD1 or TRBD2 (6 bases each). This CDR3 is 12 amino acids long. V was cut by 6 bases and J by 6 bases, with 12 bases left in between. CDR1 is ENHRY, CDR2 SYGVKD, per germline. CDR3 nucleotides: TGTGCCATCAGGGAGGGGGGCGGCGAGCAGTACTTC. Translated: CAIREGGGEQYF.

The chain recombines TRBV20-1 with TRBJ2-1, with D perhaps matching TRBD1 (6 bases). This CDR3 is built from 11 residues. The V gene's germline CDR1 is DFQATT and CDR2 SNEGSKA (reference sequence). The V end was cut by 4 bases, the J end by 7 bases, with 8 bases between. The CDR3 coding sequence is TGCAGTGCTAAACAGGGAAATGAGCAGTTCTTC. Its translation: CSAKQGNEQFF.

Concerning this clone itself: With a much larger clone just one base away, this may be a read error. The chain links TRBV6-5 to TRBJ2-7; 8 bases are a match to TRBD2. Trimming cost V 3 bases and J 0 bases; bases outside gene matches: 4. This CDR3 comprises 15 residues. The germline V gene encodes CDR1 MNHEY and CDR2 SVGAGI. CDR3 sequence reads: CASSYSGGSSYEQYF. The CDR3 DNA sequence: TGTGCCAGCAGTTATTCGGGGGGGAGCTCCTACGAGCAGTACTTC.